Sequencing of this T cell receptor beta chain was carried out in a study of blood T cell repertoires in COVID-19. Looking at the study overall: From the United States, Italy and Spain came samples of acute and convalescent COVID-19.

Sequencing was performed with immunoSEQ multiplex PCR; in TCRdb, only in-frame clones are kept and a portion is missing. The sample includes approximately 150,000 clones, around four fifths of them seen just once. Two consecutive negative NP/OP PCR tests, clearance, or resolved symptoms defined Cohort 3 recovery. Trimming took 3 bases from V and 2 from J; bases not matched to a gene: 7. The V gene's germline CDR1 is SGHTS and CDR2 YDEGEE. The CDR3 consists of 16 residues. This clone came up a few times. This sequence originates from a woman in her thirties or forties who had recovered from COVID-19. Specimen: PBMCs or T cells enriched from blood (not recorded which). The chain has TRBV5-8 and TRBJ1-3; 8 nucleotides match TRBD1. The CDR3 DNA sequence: TGTGCCAGCAGCTCCCAGGGGGCTTTAACTGGAAACACCATATATTTT. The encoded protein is CASSSQGALTGNTIYF.